Shown below are 9 T cell receptor beta chains from a single sample sequenced in a study of OX40 agonist ivuxolimab in advanced cancers. Profiled with immunoSEQ multiplex PCR; TCRdb holds only in-frame clones, not every one. The table records 55,000 to 75,000 clones, around 90% of them present only once. The material was CD4+ or CD8+ T cells sorted from blood, obtained in a trial of the OX40 agonist ivuxolimab. Receptors were obtained from an adult with an advanced solid tumor such as melanoma, head and neck, liver or kidney cancer.

This chain uses TRBV5-8 with TRBJ2-7; TRBD2 aligns across 8 bases. V gave up 3 bases and J gave up 6 bases; unmatched junction bases: 17. The CDR3 totals 17 residues. Germline V gene data show CDR1 as SGHTS and CDR2 as YDEGEE. Written as DNA, the CDR3 is TGTGCCAGCAGCTACTCCCCCCCTTCGGGGGGGGGCGGCGAGCAGTACTTC. Its protein product is CASSYSPPSGGGGEQYF.

The chain combines TRBV6-5 with TRBJ2-7; no reliable D call. The germline V and J ends were trimmed by 2 bases and 5 bases, with 10 bases remaining between them. Germline values: CDR1 MNHEY, CDR2 SVGAGI. The CDR3 has 13 amino acids. CDR3 DNA: TGTGCCAGCAGTTACCGAGCTTTCCACGAGCAGTACTTC. Translation gives CASSYRAFHEQYF.

V gene TRBV4-3 combines with J gene TRBJ1-1; the match to TRBD1 covers 8 bases. V lost 3 bases to trimming and J lost 10 bases; unmatched junction nucleotides: 13. The CDR3 spans 15 residues. CDR1 is LGHNA and CDR2 is YSLEER in the germline V gene. The CDR3 reads CASSHTPDRVEGAFF. The CDR3 bases are TGCGCCAGCAGCCACACCCCGGACAGGGTTGAGGGAGCTTTCTTT.

This chain links TRBV10-3 with TRBJ2-2, with a tentative D call TRBD2 (6 bases). The CDR3 sequence is 19 residues long. The germline V and J ends were trimmed by 8 bases and 4 bases, with 29 bases remaining between them. Germline values: CDR1 ENHRY, CDR2 SYGVKD. CDR3 amino acids: CAILGLRTRGTPTTGELFF. DNA of the CDR3: TGTGCCATCTTGGGTCTAAGAACCCGGGGGACTCCGACCACCGGGGAGCTGTTTTTT.

The CDR3 sequence is CATKQYRSSYNEQFF. In DNA, the CDR3 is TGTGCCACTAAGCAGTATCGGAGCTCCTACAATGAGCAGTTCTTC. The V gene is TRBV7-4, the J gene TRBJ2-1; D remains unclear. The V gene's germline CDR1 is SGHVT and CDR2 SQSDAQ. V shed 10 bases and J shed 0 bases, with 16 bases lying between them. The CDR3 is 15 residues long.

The chain has TRBV5-8 and TRBJ2-7; TRBD1 matches at 9 bases. Germline CDR1 and CDR2: SGHTS and YDEGEE. The CDR3 runs to 14 residues. The J segment lost 5 bases and the V segment lost 4 bases, leaving 7 bases of the junction unmatched. Here the CDR3 reads CASSRTGEVDEQYF. The DNA for the CDR3 is TGTGCCAGCAGCAGGACAGGGGAAGTAGACGAGCAGTACTTC.

CDR3 DNA: TGTGCCAGCAGCTCCCCCGGGACAGATCAAGAGACCCAGTACTTC. This encodes CASSSPGTDQETQYF. This chain links TRBV7-9 with TRBJ2-5; 7 nucleotides match TRBD1. CDR3 size: 15 residues. Trimming removed 4 bases from V and 2 bases from J; junction bases left unmatched: 7. Germline assignment: CDR1 SEHNR and CDR2 FQNEAQ (reference sequence).

The genes are TRBV4-1 and TRBJ2-7, with 9 bases aligning to TRBD2. Germline-derived CDR1 and CDR2 are MGHRA and YSYEKL. Trimming removed 1 base from V and 2 bases from J; junction bases left unmatched: 3. This CDR3 contains 15 residues. DNA for the CDR3: TGCGCCAGCAGCCAAGTTTCTAGCGGGACCTACGAGCAGTACTTC. Translated, it gives CASSQVSSGTYEQYF.

This clone was detected once. The CDR3 loop is CASSFTGGYGYTF. In nucleotides, the CDR3 is TGTGCCAGCAGTTTTACAGGGGGGTATGGCTACACCTTC. The chain links TRBV7-3 to TRBJ1-2, with 8 bases matching TRBD1. This CDR3 region has 13 residues. With V trimmed by 6 bases and J by 5 bases, 5 bases remained unmatched. CDR1 SGHTA and CDR2 FQGTGA come from the germline V gene.